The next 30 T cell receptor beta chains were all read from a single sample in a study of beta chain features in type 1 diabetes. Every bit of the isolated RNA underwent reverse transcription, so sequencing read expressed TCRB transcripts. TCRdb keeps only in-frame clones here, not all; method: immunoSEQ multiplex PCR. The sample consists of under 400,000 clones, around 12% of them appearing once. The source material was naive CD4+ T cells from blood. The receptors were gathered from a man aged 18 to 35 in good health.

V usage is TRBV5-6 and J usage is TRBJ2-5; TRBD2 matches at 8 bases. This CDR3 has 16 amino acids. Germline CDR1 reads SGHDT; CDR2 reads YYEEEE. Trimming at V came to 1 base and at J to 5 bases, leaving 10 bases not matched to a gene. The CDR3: CASSLRGTRGGETQYF. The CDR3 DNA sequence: TGTGCCAGCAGCTTGAGAGGGACCCGGGGGGGGGAGACCCAGTACTTC. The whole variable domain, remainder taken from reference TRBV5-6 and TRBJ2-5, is DAGVTQSPTHLIKTRGQQVTLRCSPKSGHDTVSWYQQALGQGPQFIFQYYEEEERQRGNFPDRFSGHQFPNYSSELNVNALLLGDSALYLCASSLRGTRGGETQYFGPGTRLLVL.

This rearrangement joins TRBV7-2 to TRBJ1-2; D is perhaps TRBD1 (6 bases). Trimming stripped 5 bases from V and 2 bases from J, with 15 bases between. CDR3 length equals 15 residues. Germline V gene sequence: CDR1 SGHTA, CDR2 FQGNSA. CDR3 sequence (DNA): TGTGCCAGCAGCCCCGGGGGGGGGCAAAACTATGGCTACACCTTC. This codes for CASSPGGGQNYGYTF.

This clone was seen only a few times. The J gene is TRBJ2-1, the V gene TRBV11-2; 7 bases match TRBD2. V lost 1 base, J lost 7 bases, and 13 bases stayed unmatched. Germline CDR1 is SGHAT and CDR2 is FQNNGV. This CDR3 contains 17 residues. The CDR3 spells CASSLGWLRGVRNEQFF. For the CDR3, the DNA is TGTGCCAGCAGCTTAGGGTGGCTACGGGGGGTGAGGAATGAGCAGTTCTTC.

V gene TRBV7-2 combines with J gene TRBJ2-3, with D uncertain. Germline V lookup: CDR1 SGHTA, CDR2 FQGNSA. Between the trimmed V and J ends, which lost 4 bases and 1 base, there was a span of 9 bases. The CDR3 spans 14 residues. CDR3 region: CASSSTSGTDTQYF. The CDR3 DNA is TGTGCCAGCAGCTCGACATCCGGCACAGATACGCAGTATTTT.

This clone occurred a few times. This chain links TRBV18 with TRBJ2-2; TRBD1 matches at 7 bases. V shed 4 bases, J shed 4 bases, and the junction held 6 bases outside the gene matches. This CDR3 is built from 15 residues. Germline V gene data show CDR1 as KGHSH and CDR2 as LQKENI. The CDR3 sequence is CASSLDRAVTGELFF. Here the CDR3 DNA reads TGTGCCAGCTCACTTGACAGGGCGGTCACCGGGGAGCTGTTTTTT.

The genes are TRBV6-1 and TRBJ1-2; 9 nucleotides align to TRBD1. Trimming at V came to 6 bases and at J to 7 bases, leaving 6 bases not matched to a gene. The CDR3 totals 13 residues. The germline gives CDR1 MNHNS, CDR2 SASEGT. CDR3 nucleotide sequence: TGTGCCAGCAGGAGGGAACAGGGGGCTGGCTACACCTTC. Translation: CASRREQGAGYTF.

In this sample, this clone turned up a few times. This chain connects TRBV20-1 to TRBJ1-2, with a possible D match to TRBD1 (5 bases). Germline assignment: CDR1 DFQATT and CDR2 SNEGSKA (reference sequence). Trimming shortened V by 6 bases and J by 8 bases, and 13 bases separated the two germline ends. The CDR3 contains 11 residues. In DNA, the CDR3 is TGCAGTGCATCCGGGGGGAACGGCTACACCTTC. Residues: CSASGGNGYTF.

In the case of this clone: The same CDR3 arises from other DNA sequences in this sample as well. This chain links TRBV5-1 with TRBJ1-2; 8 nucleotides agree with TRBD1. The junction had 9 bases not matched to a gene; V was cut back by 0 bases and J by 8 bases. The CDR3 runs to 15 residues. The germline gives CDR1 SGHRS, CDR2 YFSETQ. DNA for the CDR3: TGCGCCAGCAGCTTGGGCGGACAGGGCTCATACGGCTACACCTTC. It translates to CASSLGGQGSYGYTF.

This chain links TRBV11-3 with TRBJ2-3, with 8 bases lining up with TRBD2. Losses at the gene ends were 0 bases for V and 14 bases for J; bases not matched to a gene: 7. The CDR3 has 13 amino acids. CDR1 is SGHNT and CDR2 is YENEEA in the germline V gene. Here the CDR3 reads CASSLDAGGHLYF. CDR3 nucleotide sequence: TGTGCCAGCAGCTTAGATGCGGGGGGACATCTGTATTTT.

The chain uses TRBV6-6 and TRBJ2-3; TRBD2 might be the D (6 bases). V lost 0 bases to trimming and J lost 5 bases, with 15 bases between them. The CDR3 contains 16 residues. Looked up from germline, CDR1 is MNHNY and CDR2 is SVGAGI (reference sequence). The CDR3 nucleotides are TGTGCCAGCAGTTACTCTCCTCCTCGGAGGGGAGATACGCAGTATTTT. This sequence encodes CASSYSPPRRGDTQYF.

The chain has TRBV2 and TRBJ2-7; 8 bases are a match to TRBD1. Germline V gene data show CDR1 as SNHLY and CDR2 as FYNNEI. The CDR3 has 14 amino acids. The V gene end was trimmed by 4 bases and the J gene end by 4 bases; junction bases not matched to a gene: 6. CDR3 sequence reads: CASSGHRGVYEQYF. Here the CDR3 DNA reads TGTGCCAGCAGTGGTCACAGGGGGGTTTACGAGCAGTACTTC.

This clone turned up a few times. This CDR3 reads CASSEAGAVGYTF. CDR3 in DNA: TGTGCCAGCAGTGAAGCGGGGGCGGTCGGCTACACCTTC. The chain employs TRBV2 and TRBJ1-2, with TRBD1 as a possible D gene (6 bases). The germline gives CDR1 SNHLY, CDR2 FYNNEI. V dropped 0 bases and J dropped 8 bases, with 10 bases sitting between them. CDR3 length: 13 residues.

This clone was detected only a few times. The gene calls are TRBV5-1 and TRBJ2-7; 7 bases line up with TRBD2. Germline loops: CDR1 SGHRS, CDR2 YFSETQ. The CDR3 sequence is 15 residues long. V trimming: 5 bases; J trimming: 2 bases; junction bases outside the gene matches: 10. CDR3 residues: CASSWTGTTAYEQYF. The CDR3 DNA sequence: TGCGCCAGCAGTTGGACCGGGACTACGGCCTACGAGCAGTACTTC.

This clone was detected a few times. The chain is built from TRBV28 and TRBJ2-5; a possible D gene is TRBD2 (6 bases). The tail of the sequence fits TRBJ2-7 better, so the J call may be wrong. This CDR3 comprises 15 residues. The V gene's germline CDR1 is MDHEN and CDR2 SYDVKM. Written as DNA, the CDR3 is TGTGCCAGCAGTACCCCGGGAGCGTTTATCTACGAGCAGTACTTC. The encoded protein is CASSTPGAFIYEQYF.

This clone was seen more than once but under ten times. Written as DNA, the CDR3 is TGCAGCGTAGGACTAGCGGGAATGCGTGAGACCCAGTACTTC. Encoded protein: CSVGLAGMRETQYF. The V gene is TRBV29-1, the J gene TRBJ2-5; 12 bases align to TRBD2. V trimming: 6 bases; J trimming: 5 bases; junction bases outside the gene matches: 7. CDR3 length: 14 amino acids. Per the germline V gene, CDR1 is SQVTM and CDR2 is ANQGSEA.

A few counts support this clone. The CDR3 is CASSGGGQETQYF. The DNA of the CDR3 is TGTGCCAGCAGCGGGGGGGGGCAAGAGACCCAGTACTTC. J is TRBJ2-5 and V is TRBV28; 8 bases are a match to TRBD2. This CDR3 spans 13 amino acids. CDR1 and CDR2 from the germline V gene are MDHEN and SYDVKM. V was pared by 6 bases and J by 2 bases, with 2 bases of the junction left unmatched.

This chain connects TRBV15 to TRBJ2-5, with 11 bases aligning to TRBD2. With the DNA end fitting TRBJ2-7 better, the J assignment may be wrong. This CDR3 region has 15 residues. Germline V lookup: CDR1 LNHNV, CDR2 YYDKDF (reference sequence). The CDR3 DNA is TGTGCCACCAGCGGCCGACTAGCGGGAACCTACGAGCAGTACTTC. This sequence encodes CATSGRLAGTYEQYF.

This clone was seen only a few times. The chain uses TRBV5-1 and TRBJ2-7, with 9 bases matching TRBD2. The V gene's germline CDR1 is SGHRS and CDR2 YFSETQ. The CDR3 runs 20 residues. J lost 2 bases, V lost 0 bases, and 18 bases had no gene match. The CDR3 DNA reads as TGCGCCAGCAGCTTGGATACGACGGACCTTAGCGGGAGTACTGCCTACGAGCAGTACTTC. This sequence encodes CASSLDTTDLSGSTAYEQYF.

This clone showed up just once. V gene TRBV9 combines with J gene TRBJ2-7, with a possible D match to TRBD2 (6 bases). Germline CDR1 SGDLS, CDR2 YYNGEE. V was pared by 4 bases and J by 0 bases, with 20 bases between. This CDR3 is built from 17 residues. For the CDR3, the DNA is TGTGCCAGCAGCCGTTCTCTAGGAGGGCCGAGCTCCTACGAGCAGTACTTC. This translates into CASSRSLGGPSSYEQYF. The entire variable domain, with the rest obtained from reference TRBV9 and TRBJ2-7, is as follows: DSGVTQTPKHLITATGQRVTLRCSPRSGDLSVYWYQQSLDQGLQFLIQYYNGEERAKGNILERFSAQQFPDLHSELNLSSLELGDSALYFCASSRSLGGPSSYEQYFGPGTRLTVT.

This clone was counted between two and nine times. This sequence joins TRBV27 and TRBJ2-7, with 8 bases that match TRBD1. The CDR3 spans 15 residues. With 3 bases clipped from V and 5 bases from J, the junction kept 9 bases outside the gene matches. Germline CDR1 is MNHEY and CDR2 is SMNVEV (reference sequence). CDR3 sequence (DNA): TGTGCCAGCAGTTTGTCACAGGGGGTACAGCACGAGCAGTACTTC. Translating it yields CASSLSQGVQHEQYF.

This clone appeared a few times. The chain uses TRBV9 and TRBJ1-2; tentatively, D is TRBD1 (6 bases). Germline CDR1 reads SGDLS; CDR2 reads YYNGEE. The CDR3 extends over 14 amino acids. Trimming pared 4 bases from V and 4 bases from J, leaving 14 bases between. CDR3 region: CASSSTSRGYGYTF. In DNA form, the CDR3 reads TGTGCCAGCAGCTCCACATCCAGGGGCTATGGCTACACCTTC.

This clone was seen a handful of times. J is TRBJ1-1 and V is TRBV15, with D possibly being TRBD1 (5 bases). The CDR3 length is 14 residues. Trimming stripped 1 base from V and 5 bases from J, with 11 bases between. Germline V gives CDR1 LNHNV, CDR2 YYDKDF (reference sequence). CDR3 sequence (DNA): TGTGCCACCAGCAGAGTTGGTGGGGGGACTGAAGCTTTCTTT. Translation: CATSRVGGGTEAFF.

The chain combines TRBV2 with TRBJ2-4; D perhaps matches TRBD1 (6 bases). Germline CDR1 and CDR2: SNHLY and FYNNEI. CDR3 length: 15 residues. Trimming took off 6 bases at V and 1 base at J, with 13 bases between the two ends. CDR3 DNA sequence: TGTGCCAGCAGCCGGACAGACCACGCCAAAAACATTCAGTACTTC. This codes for CASSRTDHAKNIQYF.

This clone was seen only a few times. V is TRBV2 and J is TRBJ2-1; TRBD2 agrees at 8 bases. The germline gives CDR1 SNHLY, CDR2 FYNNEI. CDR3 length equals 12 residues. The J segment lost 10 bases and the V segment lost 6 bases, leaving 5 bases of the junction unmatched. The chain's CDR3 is CASSISGGEQFF. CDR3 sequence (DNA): TGTGCCAGCAGCATCTCGGGAGGGGAGCAGTTCTTC.

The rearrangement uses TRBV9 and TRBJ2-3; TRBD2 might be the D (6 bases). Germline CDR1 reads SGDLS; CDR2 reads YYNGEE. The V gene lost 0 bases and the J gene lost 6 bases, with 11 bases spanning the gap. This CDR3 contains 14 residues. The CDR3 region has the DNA TGTGCCAGCAGCGTAGTTTCAGCGGGCGATACGCAGTATTTT. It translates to CASSVVSAGDTQYF.

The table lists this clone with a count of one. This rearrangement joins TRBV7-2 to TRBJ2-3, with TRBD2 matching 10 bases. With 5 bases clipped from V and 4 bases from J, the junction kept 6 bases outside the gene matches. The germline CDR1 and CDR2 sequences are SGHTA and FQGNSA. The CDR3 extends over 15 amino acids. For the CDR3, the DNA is TGTGCCAGCAGCCTCCAAGCGGGGGGGCCAGATACGCAGTATTTT. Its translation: CASSLQAGGPDTQYF. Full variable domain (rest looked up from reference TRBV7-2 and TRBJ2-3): GAGVSQSPSNKVTEKGKDVELRCDPISGHTALYWYRQSLGQGLEFLIYFQGNSAPDKSGLPSDRFSAERTGGSVSTLTIQRTQQEDSAVYLCASSLQAGGPDTQYFGPGTRLTVL.

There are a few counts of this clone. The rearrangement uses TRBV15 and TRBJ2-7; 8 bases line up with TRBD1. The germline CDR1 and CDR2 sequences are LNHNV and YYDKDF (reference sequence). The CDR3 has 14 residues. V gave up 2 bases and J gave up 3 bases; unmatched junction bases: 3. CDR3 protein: CATSRLGTGYEQYF. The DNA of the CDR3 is TGTGCCACCAGCAGACTTGGGACAGGCTACGAGCAGTACTTC.

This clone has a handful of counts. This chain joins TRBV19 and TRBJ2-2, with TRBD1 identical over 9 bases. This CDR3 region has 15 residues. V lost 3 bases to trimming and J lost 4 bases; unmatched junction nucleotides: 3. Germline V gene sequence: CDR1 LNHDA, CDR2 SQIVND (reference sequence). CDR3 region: CASSMGTGFTGELFF. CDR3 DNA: TGTGCCAGTAGTATGGGGACAGGGTTCACCGGGGAGCTGTTTTTT.

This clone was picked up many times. CDR3 coding DNA: TGTGCCAGCAGGGCTCAGCTGGGCTTGACAGATACGCAGTATTTT. Translation: CASRAQLGLTDTQYF. The V and J genes are TRBV4-2 and TRBJ2-3; D remains ambiguous. From germline, CDR1 is LGHNA and CDR2 YNFKEQ. The CDR3 has 15 residues. V gave up 6 bases and J gave up 3 bases, with 16 bases separating them.

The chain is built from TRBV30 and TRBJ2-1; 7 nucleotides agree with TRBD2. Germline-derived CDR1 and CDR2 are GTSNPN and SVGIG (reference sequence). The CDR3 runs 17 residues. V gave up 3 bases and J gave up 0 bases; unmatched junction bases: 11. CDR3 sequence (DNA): TGTGCCTGGAGCGATGGGCTAGCGGTGAGCTCCTACAATGAGCAGTTCTTC. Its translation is CAWSDGLAVSSYNEQFF. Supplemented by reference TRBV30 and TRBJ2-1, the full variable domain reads SQTIHQWPATLVQPVGSPLSLECTVEGTSNPNLYWYRQAAGRGLQLLFYSVGIGQISSEVPQNLSASRPQDRQFILSSKKLLLSDSGFYLCAWSDGLAVSSYNEQFFGPGTRLTVL.